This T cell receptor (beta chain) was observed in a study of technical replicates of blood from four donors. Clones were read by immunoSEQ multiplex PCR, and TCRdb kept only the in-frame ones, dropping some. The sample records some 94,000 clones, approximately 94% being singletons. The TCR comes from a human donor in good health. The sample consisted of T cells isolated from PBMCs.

CDR3 coding DNA: TGCGCCAGCAGTGAGTCCAACTACGAGCAGTACTTC. Its protein is CASSESNYEQYF. This chain uses TRBV10-1 with TRBJ2-7, with unresolved D. The CDR3 consists of 12 residues. Germline V gives CDR1 WNHNN, CDR2 SYGVQD (reference sequence). Trimming took 0 bases from V and 3 from J, leaving 3 bases between them.